The 29 T cell receptor beta chains in this list originate from one sample, sequenced in a study of shared clonotypes between healthy human individuals. Naive CD8 cells lacked CD45RO, underwent positive selection for CCR7 and left out terminally differentiated effector memory CD45RA+ cells. TCRdb's table, derived via immunoSEQ multiplex PCR, lists solely in-frame clones and lacks some. Of millions of clones listed, just over 90% are singletons. Sequenced sample: naive CD8+ T cells from PBMCs. The receptors were gathered from a man aged 18 to 30 in good health. Some clones in this sample may be carry-over from other donors' samples.

The rearrangement uses TRBV5-1 and TRBJ2-1; 8 bases agree with TRBD1. Germline trimming cut 3 bases from V and 5 bases from J; bases unmatched to any gene: 16. This CDR3 contains 18 residues. Germline-derived CDR1 and CDR2 are SGHRS and YFSETQ. In DNA form, the CDR3 reads TGCGCCAGCAGCTCTCAATTACTCGGACAGGGTCAGGACAATGAGCAGTTCTTC. This sequence encodes CASSSQLLGQGQDNEQFF.

The chain is built from TRBV7-8 and TRBJ2-2; a weak D match, TRBD2 (5 bases). CDR3 length equals 13 residues. Trimming took 4 bases from V and 7 from J, leaving 10 bases between them. Per germline, CDR1 SGHVS and CDR2 FQNEAQ. The CDR3 DNA is TGTGCCAGCAGCTACCTTGAGGGCGGGGAGCTGTTTTTT. As protein: CASSYLEGGELFF.

The V and J genes are TRBV9 and TRBJ2-2, with 8 bases that match TRBD1. In germline, CDR1 is SGDLS, CDR2 YYNGEE. The CDR3 totals 15 residues. V lost 3 bases and J lost 6; bases outside the gene matches: 7. The CDR3 DNA sequence: TGTGCCAGCAGCGATCGGGACAGGAAGGCCGGGGAGCTGTTTTTT. Translation: CASSDRDRKAGELFF.

In regard to this clone: The sample has other DNA sequences that encode this CDR3 too. The V and J genes are TRBV5-1 and TRBJ1-1; D remains ambiguous. Trimming took off 0 bases at V and 0 bases at J, with 3 bases between the two ends. CDR1 and CDR2 from the germline V gene are SGHRS and YFSETQ. The CDR3 runs to 13 residues. This CDR3 reads CASSLGMNTEAFF. The CDR3 DNA reads TGCGCCAGCAGCTTGGGGATGAACACTGAAGCTTTCTTT. The full variable domain, rest sourced from reference TRBV5-1 and TRBJ1-1, is KAGVTQTPRYLIKTRGQQVTLSCSPISGHRSVSWYQQTPGQGLQFLFEYFSETQRNKGNFPGRFSGRQFSNSRSEMNVSTLELGDSALYLCASSLGMNTEAFFGQGTRLTVV.

The V gene is TRBV27, the J gene TRBJ2-1, with D possibly matching TRBD1 (7 bases). The CDR3 is 15 residues long. V was shortened by 6 bases and J by 4 bases, with 16 bases between the two germline ends. Germline assignment: CDR1 MNHEY and CDR2 SMNVEV (reference sequence). CDR3 DNA: TGTGCCAGCAGCAGTCGCGGGACAGTGTACAATGAGCAGTTCTTC. Translating it yields CASSSRGTVYNEQFF.

The chain carries TRBV29-1 and TRBJ2-3; 7 nucleotides agree with TRBD1. The CDR3 sequence is 13 residues long. CDR1 and CDR2 from the germline V gene are SQVTM and ANQGSEA. J lost 3 bases, V lost 7 bases, and 7 bases had no gene match. For the CDR3, the DNA is TGCAGCGCGCATACAGGGGAAACAGATACGCAGTATTTT. Residues: CSAHTGETDTQYF.

This clone has just a few counts. The sample carries other DNA sequences with the same CDR3. The chain carries TRBV27 and TRBJ1-1, with D perhaps matching TRBD1 (5 bases). V was pared by 6 bases and J by 4 bases, with 9 bases between. The CDR3 runs 12 residues. Germline CDR1 MNHEY, CDR2 SMNVEV (reference sequence). This CDR3 is CASRGRGTEAFF. The CDR3 DNA reads TGTGCCAGCAGAGGAAGGGGCACTGAAGCTTTCTTT.

This clone is a singleton in its sample. The chain links TRBV28 to TRBJ2-2; 9 bases match TRBD2. The CDR3 loop spans 15 amino acids. Looked up from germline, CDR1 is MDHEN and CDR2 is SYDVKM. With V trimmed by 6 bases and J by 2 bases, 4 bases remained unmatched. Here the CDR3 reads CASRGTSLNTGELFF. CDR3 sequence (DNA): TGTGCCAGCAGAGGGACTAGCCTTAACACCGGGGAGCTGTTTTTT.

The DNA of the CDR3 is TGTGCCAGCAGCGATTTGGTCGGGGGACTCTACGAGCAGTACTTC. This codes for CASSDLVGGLYEQYF. The rearrangement uses TRBV14 and TRBJ2-7; TRBD2 might be the D (6 bases). Germline V gene data show CDR1 as SGHDN and CDR2 as FVKESK. V was trimmed by 5 bases and J by 3 bases, leaving 17 bases between them. The CDR3 contains 15 residues.

In the case of this clone: The same CDR3 is also encoded by other DNA sequences in this sample. J is TRBJ2-7 and V is TRBV11-2; 7 nucleotides match TRBD2. CDR3 length: 13 amino acids. The germline V gene encodes CDR1 SGHAT and CDR2 FQNNGV. The trim removed 1 base at V and 5 bases at J, leaving 2 bases unmatched. This chain's CDR3 is CASSLGLADEQYF. The DNA for the CDR3 is TGTGCCAGCAGCTTAGGGCTAGCGGACGAGCAGTACTTC.

This rearrangement joins TRBV2 to TRBJ1-2; 8 positions match TRBD1. Germline assignment: CDR1 SNHLY and CDR2 FYNNEI. Germline trimming cut 6 bases from V and 2 bases from J; bases unmatched to any gene: 5. This CDR3 is 14 amino acids long. This CDR3 is CASRSRGPNYGYTF. The CDR3 coding sequence is TGTGCCAGCAGGAGCAGGGGGCCCAACTATGGCTACACCTTC.

The gene calls are TRBV6-1 and TRBJ2-5, with 10 bases matching TRBD1. V gave up 6 bases and J gave up 5 bases; unmatched junction bases: 6. The CDR3 sequence is 14 residues long. CDR1 MNHNS and CDR2 SASEGT come from the germline V gene. The CDR3 bases are TGTGCCAGCAGGGGGACAGGGGCAGGCGAGACCCAGTACTTC. This sequence encodes CASRGTGAGETQYF.

The rearrangement links TRBV28 to TRBJ1-2, with a weak D call TRBD1 (6 bases). Germline lookup yields CDR1 MDHEN and CDR2 SYDVKM. Between the trimmed V and J ends, which lost 6 bases and 8 bases, there was a span of 10 bases. This CDR3 has 11 amino acids. The CDR3 DNA follows: TGTGCCAGCAGAAAAGGGGGAGGCTACACCTTC. It yields the protein CASRKGGGYTF.

In regard to this clone: This sample includes further DNA sequences coding for the same CDR3. The genes are TRBV10-3 and TRBJ2-7, with unresolved D. Germline CDR1 is ENHRY and CDR2 is SYGVKD. V was shortened by 2 bases and J by 4 bases, with 9 bases between the two germline ends. The CDR3 contains 13 residues. The CDR3 DNA reads TGTGCCATCAGTGAGGGGCAGAATTACGAGCAGTACTTC. This codes for CAISEGQNYEQYF.

The chain couples TRBV5-4 to TRBJ2-3; a weak D match, TRBD1 (6 bases). Trimming removed 2 bases at V and 0 bases at J, with 13 bases between. The germline V gene encodes CDR1 SGHNT and CDR2 YYREEE (reference sequence). CDR3 length: 16 amino acids. CDR3 nucleotides: TGTGCCAGCAGCTTTGCAGGGGCCTATAGCACAGATACGCAGTATTTT. It encodes CASSFAGAYSTDTQYF.

This chain joins TRBV5-8 and TRBJ2-7, with D unresolved. Germline CDR1 reads SGHTS; CDR2 reads YDEGEE. CDR3 length: 12 residues. V lost 3 bases and J lost 3, with 7 bases in between. The CDR3 protein is CASSSGNYEQYF. DNA of the CDR3: TGTGCCAGCAGCTCAGGAAACTACGAGCAGTACTTC.

CDR3 in amino acids: CASSWTQGPRYNEQFF. The CDR3 DNA reads as TGTGCCAGCAGCTGGACTCAGGGTCCACGCTACAATGAGCAGTTCTTC. The genes are TRBV5-7 and TRBJ2-1, with D perhaps TRBD1 or TRBD2 (5 bases each). TRBV5-7 is treated as an ORF (open reading frame) with a function not yet certain. The ends were cut back, 3 bases at V and 3 bases at J, with 16 bases in the middle. This CDR3 is built from 16 residues.

The chain combines TRBV9 with TRBJ2-3; D gene ambiguous. CDR3 length: 13 amino acids. The V gene's germline CDR1 is SGDLS and CDR2 YYNGEE. V was shortened by 1 base and J by 4 bases, with 7 bases between the two germline ends. CDR3 amino acids: CASSVSDADTQYF. The CDR3 DNA follows: TGTGCCAGCAGCGTAAGTGACGCAGATACGCAGTATTTT.

The chain uses TRBV19 and TRBJ1-5, with D uncertain. This CDR3 is built from 13 residues. V was cut by 4 bases and J by 2 bases, with 6 bases left in between. Germline CDR1 and CDR2: LNHDA and SQIVND (reference sequence). Here the CDR3 reads CASSNGGNQPQHF. Here the CDR3 DNA reads TGTGCCAGTAGTAACGGGGGCAATCAGCCCCAGCATTTT.

The chain has TRBV6-5 and TRBJ1-2; possible D gene TRBD1, 5 bases. This CDR3 region has 14 residues. Trimming stripped 2 bases from V and 3 bases from J, with 10 bases between. Germline-derived CDR1 and CDR2 are MNHEY and SVGAGI. The CDR3 nucleotides are TGTGCCAGCAGTTACCGGGACGGCTACTATGGCTACACCTTC. It specifies CASSYRDGYYGYTF.

CDR3 in DNA: TGTGCCAGCAGTTACTTCCGGGACGCCGGGGAGCTGTTTTTT. Amino acids: CASSYFRDAGELFF. The chain carries TRBV6-5 and TRBJ2-2; either TRBD1 or TRBD2 may supply D (5 bases each). The V gene lost 1 base and the J gene lost 6 bases, with 9 bases spanning the gap. The CDR3 runs 14 residues. Germline-derived CDR1 and CDR2 are MNHEY and SVGAGI.

The chain combines TRBV9 with TRBJ1-4, with TRBD1 matching 10 bases. The CDR3 is 17 residues long. Germline V lookup: CDR1 SGDLS, CDR2 YYNGEE. V dropped 3 bases and J dropped 0; count of bases not matched to a gene: 5. This chain's CDR3 is CASSGPGTGATNEKLFF. CDR3 coding DNA: TGTGCCAGCAGCGGTCCCGGGACAGGGGCAACTAATGAAAAACTGTTTTTT.

The V and J genes are TRBV5-6 and TRBJ2-7; no clear D. Germline-derived CDR1 and CDR2 are SGHDT and YYEEEE. The germline V and J ends were trimmed by 1 base and 2 bases, with 7 bases remaining between them. The CDR3 is made up of 13 amino acids. The CDR3 bases are TGTGCCAGCAGCTTGAGGCAGACCTACGAGCAGTACTTC. Translating it yields CASSLRQTYEQYF.

In DNA form, the CDR3 reads TGTGCCAGCACCACCCTTAGGAAGGGCGTAGCCAAAAACATTCAGTACTTC. Its protein product is CASTTLRKGVAKNIQYF. The gene calls are TRBV7-2 and TRBJ2-4; no firm D call. From germline, CDR1 is SGHTA and CDR2 FQGNSA. Trimming cost V 7 bases and J 0 bases, with 19 bases left between them. The CDR3 length is 17 residues.

In the case of this clone: Other DNA sequences in the same sample also yield this CDR3. The V and J genes are TRBV28 and TRBJ2-7; the D is unclear. This CDR3 has 11 amino acids. The germline CDR1 and CDR2 sequences are MDHEN and SYDVKM. V lost 6 bases and J 2 bases, leaving 5 bases between the germline ends. This CDR3 is CASSRAYEQYF. The CDR3 nucleotides are TGTGCCAGCAGCCGGGCCTACGAGCAGTACTTC.

This chain uses TRBV7-2 with TRBJ2-7, with 7 bases aligning to TRBD1. CDR3 length: 16 residues. Germline V gene sequence: CDR1 SGHTA, CDR2 FQGNSA. With V trimmed by 4 bases and J by 0 bases, 9 bases remained unmatched. The CDR3 DNA follows: TGTGCCAGCAGCTCCCGGACAGGCGTGAGCTCCTACGAGCAGTACTTC. Protein product: CASSSRTGVSSYEQYF.

In regard to this clone: The same CDR3 also results from other DNA sequences found in this sample. The chain carries TRBV27 and TRBJ2-7; D ambiguous. The CDR3 has 13 residues. Between the trimmed V and J ends, which lost 0 bases and 2 bases, there was a span of 5 bases. CDR1 and CDR2 (germline): MNHEY, SMNVEV (reference sequence). The CDR3 DNA reads TGTGCCAGCAGTTTATCGGCTCCCTACGAGCAGTACTTC. As protein: CASSLSAPYEQYF.

The chain links TRBV29-1 to TRBJ2-7; tentative D call: TRBD2 (8 bases). The germline V gene encodes CDR1 SQVTM and CDR2 ANQGSEA. The CDR3 is 14 amino acids. Trimming removed 6 bases from V and 3 bases from J, with 18 bases in between. The CDR3 spells CSVKGGGRNYEQYF. The CDR3 coding sequence is TGCAGCGTCAAAGGGGGCGGGAGGAACTACGAGCAGTACTTC.

The rearrangement links TRBV28 to TRBJ2-2; the match to TRBD2 covers 7 bases. This CDR3 region has 16 residues. V was pared by 3 bases and J by 6 bases, with 10 bases of the junction left unmatched. CDR1 MDHEN and CDR2 SYDVKM come from the germline V gene. CDR3 in DNA: TGTGCCAGCAGTTTGGGCCTGGGAGGGTATCCCGGGGAGCTGTTTTTT. It specifies CASSLGLGGYPGELFF. The entire variable domain, with the rest obtained from reference TRBV28 and TRBJ2-2, is as follows: DVKVTQSSRYLVKRTGEKVFLECVQDMDHENMFWYRQDPGLGLRLIYFSYDVKMKEKGDIPEGYSVSREKKERFSLILESASTNQTSMYLCASSLGLGGYPGELFFGEGSRLTVL.